This T cell receptor beta chain emerged from a study of shared clonotypes between healthy human individuals. The germline CDR1 and CDR2 sequences are GTSNPN and SVGIG (reference sequence). CDR3 length: 16 residues. V lost 3 bases and J lost 4; bases outside the gene matches: 10. Deep-level running was used for the assay. Assay: immunoSEQ multiplex PCR; the TCRdb copy retains only in-frame clones and omits some. The sample shows approximately 980,000 clones, more than 75% of them seen only once. This rearrangement joins TRBV30 to TRBJ2-3; 10 nucleotides match TRBD2. The sequenced material came from memory CD4+ T cells sorted from blood. Subset reported: CD45RA-negative fraction. This TCR derives from a man aged 18 to 30 in good health. The CDR3 is CAWSPGLALASDTQYF. CDR3 nucleotide sequence: TGTGCCTGGAGCCCGGGACTAGCGCTAGCCTCAGATACGCAGTATTTT.